A single TCR beta chain is shown here with its context. This table comes from immunoSEQ multiplex PCR, and its TCRdb copy is limited to in-frame clones, with some not included. Of 110,000 or so clones listed, around nine tenths were seen once; the top ten hold 2% to 2.5%. This sample was taken from a study of blood T cell repertoires in COVID-19. V lost 4 bases and J lost 1; bases outside the gene matches: 9. The CDR3 totals 17 residues. Germline loops: CDR1 SGHRS, CDR2 YFSETQ. The sequenced sample was peripheral blood. This TCR was recovered from a woman aged 45 to 65 with acute or convalescent COVID-19. V is TRBV5-1 and J is TRBJ2-3; 10 nucleotides match TRBD2. CDR3 coding DNA: TGCGCCAGCAGCGGGGGATTTAGCGGGGGGCGCACAGATACGCAGTATTTT. It encodes CASSGGFSGGRTDTQYF.